Below, 22 T cell receptor beta chains from the same sample are listed, as sequenced in a study of OX40 agonist ivuxolimab in advanced cancers. Sequencing used immunoSEQ multiplex PCR; TCRdb keeps in-frame clones, though not all of them. The sample has about 46,000 clones, around nine tenths seen once. The specimen was CD4+ or CD8+ T cells sorted from blood, collected in a trial of the OX40 agonist ivuxolimab. The source of these receptors is an adult with an advanced solid tumor such as melanoma, head and neck, liver or kidney cancer.

This clone was detected only a few times. This chain joins TRBV28 and TRBJ2-3; no definite D call. The ends were cut back, 5 bases at V and 2 bases at J, with 8 bases in the middle. CDR1 is MDHEN, CDR2 SYDVKM, per germline. The CDR3 sequence is 13 residues long. CDR3 nucleotide sequence: TGTGCCAGCAGTCAAACCGACACAGATACGCAGTATTTT. This codes for CASSQTDTDTQYF.

This clone was picked up one time. The V and J genes are TRBV4-2 and TRBJ2-5; 10 nucleotides match TRBD2. J lost 6 bases, V lost 6 bases, and 13 bases had no gene match. CDR1 and CDR2 from the germline V gene are LGHNA and YNFKEQ. The CDR3 is made up of 16 amino acids. The CDR3 DNA reads as TGTGCCAGCAGTCGGGGGCTAGCGGGAGCCGTTCAGACCCAGTACTTC. Amino acids: CASSRGLAGAVQTQYF.

The J gene is TRBJ2-2, the V gene TRBV19; 10 positions agree with TRBD2. The CDR3 is 16 residues long. V lost 7 bases, J lost 4 bases, and 9 bases stayed unmatched. Germline V gives CDR1 LNHDA, CDR2 SQIVND (reference sequence). For the CDR3, the DNA is TGTGCCAGTATCCTAAGGAGCGGGGGGGCCACCGGGGAGCTGTTTTTT. It encodes CASILRSGGATGELFF.

This chain uses TRBV5-4 with TRBJ2-5, with D perhaps TRBD1 (6 bases). V shed 4 bases and J shed 3 bases, with 13 bases lying between them. CDR3 length: 14 amino acids. Per the germline V gene, CDR1 is SGHNT and CDR2 is YYREEE (reference sequence). In DNA form, the CDR3 reads TGTGCCAGCAGCCAAGAACAGGGTGAAGAGACCCAGTACTTC. Its translation is CASSQEQGEETQYF.

J is TRBJ2-5 and V is TRBV2; D uncertain. Trimming removed 3 bases from V and 7 bases from J, with 12 bases in between. The CDR3 runs to 13 residues. The germline CDR1 and CDR2 sequences are SNHLY and FYNNEI. CDR3 protein: CASSDNPAGTQYF. CDR3 bases: TGTGCCAGCAGTGACAACCCCGCAGGGACCCAGTACTTC.

The CDR3 is CASKTAWAPWRTSTDTQYF. Written as DNA, the CDR3 is TGCGCCAGCAAGACCGCCTGGGCGCCTTGGCGCACGAGCACAGATACGCAGTATTTT. This chain links TRBV5-1 with TRBJ2-3; D ambiguous. The CDR3 runs to 19 residues. Germline V CDR1 and CDR2: SGHRS, YFSETQ. Trimming removed 6 bases from V and 0 bases from J, with 26 bases in between.

The chain has TRBV11-2 and TRBJ1-3, with D maybe TRBD1 (6 bases). Germline lookup yields CDR1 SGHAT and CDR2 FQNNGV. The CDR3 spans 13 residues. Trimming stripped 5 bases from V and 5 bases from J, with 10 bases between. CDR3 protein: CASSADRRNTIYF. DNA of the CDR3: TGTGCCAGCAGCGCCGACAGGCGAAACACCATATATTTT.

This chain uses TRBV2 with TRBJ1-1; TRBD1 aligns across 7 bases. V trimming: 7 bases; J trimming: 7 bases; junction bases outside the gene matches: 9. CDR3 length equals 13 residues. Germline V gene sequence: CDR1 SNHLY, CDR2 FYNNEI. The CDR3 reads CASTYTGENEAFF. The CDR3 nucleotides read TGTGCCAGCACCTATACAGGGGAGAATGAAGCTTTCTTT. Full variable domain (remainder filled in from reference TRBV2 and TRBJ1-1): EPEVTQTPSHQVTQMGQEVILRCVPISNHLYFYWYRQILGQKVEFLVSFYNNEISEKSEIFDDQFSVERPDGSNFTLKIRSTKLEDSAMYFCASTYTGENEAFFGQGTRLTVV.

The chain carries TRBV2 and TRBJ2-5; possible D gene TRBD1, 5 bases. Germline V lookup: CDR1 SNHLY, CDR2 FYNNEI. V was pared by 7 bases and J by 5 bases, with 11 bases between. The CDR3 totals 12 residues. The CDR3 DNA sequence: TGTGCCAGCAAGGGGTTTAGGGAGACCCAGTACTTC. It translates to CASKGFRETQYF. The variable domain in full, with the rest retrieved from reference TRBV2 and TRBJ2-5, is EPEVTQTPSHQVTQMGQEVILRCVPISNHLYFYWYRQILGQKVEFLVSFYNNEISEKSEIFDDQFSVERPDGSNFTLKIRSTKLEDSAMYFCASKGFRETQYFGPGTRLLVL.

The rearrangement joins TRBV9 to TRBJ2-5; maybe TRBD2 (6 bases). From germline, CDR1 is SGDLS and CDR2 YYNGEE. V was clipped by 0 bases and J by 2 bases, with 14 bases between them. The length of the CDR3 is 16 residues. The CDR3 coding sequence is TGTGCCAGCAGCGTAGATGTGGGAGGATATCAAGAGACCCAGTACTTC. It is translated as CASSVDVGGYQETQYF.

The chain's CDR3 is CASSIRAWTSLLGGTTDTQYF. CDR3 sequence (DNA): TGTGCCAGTAGTATTAGGGCCTGGACATCCCTTTTGGGAGGCACCACAGATACGCAGTATTTT. The chain carries TRBV19 and TRBJ2-3; TRBD2 is a possible D gene (6 bases). V shed 3 bases and J shed 2 bases, with 30 bases lying between them. Germline CDR1 LNHDA, CDR2 SQIVND (reference sequence). The CDR3 length is 21 residues.

The chain links TRBV7-6 to TRBJ2-3; 12 bases align to TRBD2. The CDR3 sequence is 18 residues long. The ends lost 4 bases at V and 3 bases at J; junction bases unmatched: 11. Germline lookup yields CDR1 SGHVS and CDR2 FNYEAQ. The CDR3 DNA is TGTGCCAGCAGCTCCAAGCTAGCGGGGGGGCCTACAACAGATACGCAGTATTTT. Protein product: CASSSKLAGGPTTDTQYF.

The chain recombines TRBV7-9 with TRBJ2-7, with D possibly being TRBD1 or TRBD2 (5 bases each). The length of the CDR3 is 12 residues. CDR1 SEHNR and CDR2 FQNEAQ come from the germline V gene (reference sequence). Trimming cost V 6 bases and J 7 bases, with 13 bases left between them. The CDR3 DNA follows: TGTGCCAGCAGACGAACGGGGCGGGAGCAGTACTTC. It is translated as CASRRTGREQYF. Complete variable domain (other parts from reference TRBV7-9 and TRBJ2-7): DTGVSQNPRHKITKRGQNVTFRCDPISEHNRLYWYRQTLGQGPEFLTYFQNEAQLEKSRLLSDRFSAERPKGSFSTLEIQRTEQGDSAMYLCASRRTGREQYFGPGTRLTVT.

Of note for this clone: A read error may produce the germline difference seen at one junction end. The chain is built from TRBV7-7 and TRBJ2-7, with 12 bases aligning to TRBD2. Per germline, CDR1 SSHAT and CDR2 FNYEAQ (reference sequence). This CDR3 comprises 15 residues. CDR3 DNA sequence: TGTGCTAGCAGCCACACGACTAGCGGGAGTTCCGAGCAGTACTTC. It is translated as CASSHTTSGSSEQYF.

V and J are TRBV6-5 and TRBJ2-1, with D possibly TRBD2 on 5 matching bases. Looked up from germline, CDR1 is MNHEY and CDR2 is SVGAGI. The V end was cut by 2 bases, the J end by 9 bases, with 20 bases between. CDR3 length: 16 residues. DNA of the CDR3: TGTGCCAGCAGTTACCTCCGCGGTAGCGCCCTGGGTGAGCAGTTCTTC. It specifies CASSYLRGSALGEQFF.

V gene TRBV10-1 combines with J gene TRBJ2-1, with D perhaps TRBD2 (6 bases). CDR1 WNHNN and CDR2 SYGVQD come from the germline V gene (reference sequence). With 8 bases removed from V and 5 bases from J, the gap between germline ends came to 10 bases. This CDR3 spans 12 amino acids. The CDR3 spells CASSWGDNEQFF. CDR3 nucleotides: TGCGCCAGCTCGTGGGGGGACAATGAGCAGTTCTTC.

CDR3 sequence: CASSGTASQSHSGNTIYF. DNA for the CDR3: TGTGCCAGCAGTGGGACAGCCTCCCAGTCACATTCTGGAAACACCATATATTTT. The chain employs TRBV6-1 and TRBJ1-3; maybe TRBD1 (6 bases). The CDR3 extends over 18 amino acids. Germline values: CDR1 MNHNS, CDR2 SASEGT. Trimming shortened V by 4 bases and J by 1 base, and 20 bases separated the two germline ends.

The sample holds one count of this clone. The chain joins TRBV6-5 to TRBJ1-3, with D perhaps TRBD1 (6 bases). V was trimmed by 0 bases and J by 0 bases, leaving 6 bases between them. Germline CDR1 MNHEY, CDR2 SVGAGI. CDR3 length: 15 residues. The CDR3 spells CASSYSDSSGNTIYF. The CDR3 DNA reads TGTGCCAGCAGTTACTCGGACAGCTCTGGAAACACCATATATTTT.

The V call is TRBV6-1, the J call TRBJ2-3; D is uncertain. The CDR3 is 15 residues long. Germline V gene sequence: CDR1 MNHNS, CDR2 SASEGT. Trimming removed 6 bases from V and 0 bases from J, with 13 bases in between. For the CDR3, the DNA is TGTGCCAGCAGCCCGCGACGGGCTAGCACAGATACGCAGTATTTT. This codes for CASSPRRASTDTQYF.

This chain links TRBV2 with TRBJ1-1; the D is unclear. Trimming took 0 bases from V and 0 from J, leaving 5 bases between them. This CDR3 is built from 14 residues. Germline-derived CDR1 and CDR2 are SNHLY and FYNNEI. The DNA for the CDR3 is TGTGCCAGCAGTGAAGCGACCCTGAACACTGAAGCTTTCTTT. This sequence encodes CASSEATLNTEAFF.

CDR3 loop: CASSFTSGELFF. CDR3 DNA sequence: TGTGCCAGCAGTTTTACGTCCGGGGAGCTGTTTTTT. The chain has TRBV28 and TRBJ2-2; D gene unclear. The CDR3 has 12 residues. CDR1 and CDR2 (germline): MDHEN, SYDVKM. V was cut by 3 bases and J by 6 bases, with 5 bases left in between. The complete variable domain, with remaining parts taken from reference TRBV28 and TRBJ2-2, reads DVKVTQSSRYLVKRTGEKVFLECVQDMDHENMFWYRQDPGLGLRLIYFSYDVKMKEKGDIPEGYSVSREKKERFSLILESASTNQTSMYLCASSFTSGELFFGEGSRLTVL.

This clone was counted a single time. The CDR3 spells CASSVPGQVNEKLFF. In DNA, the CDR3 is TGTGCCAGCAGTGTGCCAGGACAGGTTAATGAAAAACTGTTTTTT. V is TRBV25-1 and J is TRBJ1-4; 7 nucleotides match TRBD1. The V gene end was trimmed by 4 bases and the J gene end by 4 bases; junction bases not matched to a gene: 6. The length of the CDR3 is 15 residues. Germline CDR1 is MGHDK and CDR2 is SYGVNS. Using reference TRBV25-1 and TRBJ1-4 for the parts outside the CDR3, the full variable domain is EADIYQTPRYLVIGTGKKITLECSQTMGHDKMYWYQQDPGMELHLIHYSYGVNSTEKGDLSSESTVSRIRTEHFPLTLESARPSHTSQYLCASSVPGQVNEKLFFGSGTQLSVL.